This entry is about one TCR beta chain. The antigen remains unidentified. These data originate in a study of cytomegalovirus exposure and HLA in healthy donors. Primers for the PCR totalled 60 Vbeta and 13 Jbeta. Produced via immunoSEQ multiplex PCR; TCRdb's table is partial and in-frame only. Among roughly 120,000 clones listed, roughly three quarters were seen once. Trimming took off 6 bases at V and 5 bases at J, with 20 bases between the two ends. The CDR3 contains 15 residues. CDR1 SQVTM and CDR2 ANQGSEA come from the germline V gene. Findings and limits, study-wide: Rarity held for most TCR sequences, but there were some public TCRs that occurred in many donors.

Sequenced sample: PBMCs. V usage is TRBV29-1 and J usage is TRBJ2-1; TRBD1 is a possible D gene (5 bases). The sequence derives from a man younger than 45 in good health and CMV-seropositive. CDR3 nucleotide sequence: TGCAGCGTCATTGAAGGCGCAGGGTACGACAATGAGCAGTTCTTC. Amino acids: CSVIEGAGYDNEQFF.